These T cell receptor beta chains were read from a single sample in a study of blood T cell repertoires in COVID-19. Method: immunoSEQ multiplex PCR; TCRdb's copy keeps in-frame clones and lacks some. The table shows hundreds of thousands of clones, with about nine tenths occurring only once. Sequencing was carried out using peripheral blood. The origin of the receptors is a woman aged 30 to 39 with active or convalescent COVID-19. Each CDR3 is given with its conserved first and last residue. The D gene is left open where the match is weak. Expanded clones are given a class, and other clones once, few, many or no size at all.

>NA|TRBJ1-2|NA|TRBV30
TGTGCCTGGAGTGGGGGCAAGGGGTATGGCTACACCTTC
CAWSGGKGYGYTF
>NA|TRBJ1-4|NA|TRBV5-1
TGCGCCAGCAGCGAGGACAGATCTAATGAAAAACTGTTTTTT
CASSEDRSNEKLFF
>NA|TRBJ2-1|TRBD2|TRBV10-2
TGCGCCAGCAGTGGACGGAGGACTAGCGAATACAATGAGCAGTTCTTC
CASSGRRTSEYNEQFF
>NA|TRBJ1-1|NA|TRBV5-5
TGTGCCAGCAGCTTGGAACAGGTGAACACTGAAGCTTTCTTT
CASSLEQVNTEAFF
>once|TRBJ2-1|TRBD2|TRBV5-1
TGCGCCAGCAGCAAGACTAGCGGGGGCCTTCACAATGAGCAGTTCTTC
CASSKTSGGLHNEQFF
>NA|TRBJ1-6|NA|TRBV5-5
TGTGCCAGCAGTCGTTGGGCAGGTGGCTCACCCCTCCACTTT
CASSRWAGGSPLHF
>NA|TRBJ1-2|TRBD1|TRBV19
TGTGCCACCAGGGGGGTAGGCTACACCTTC
CATRGVGYTF
>NA|TRBJ1-5|NA|TRBV5-6
TGTGCCAGCAGCTTAGGGCAGGGGAACAATCAGCCCCAGCATTTT
CASSLGQGNNQPQHF
>NA|TRBJ2-7|NA|TRBV2
TGTGCCAGCACCTTGCATAGACAGCTTTACGAGCAGTACTTC
CASTLHRQLYEQYF
>NA|TRBJ2-2|NA|TRBV10-3
TGTGCCATCAGTGAGCCGGGGGACACCGGGGAGCTGTTTTTT
CAISEPGDTGELFF
>NA|TRBJ1-2|NA|TRBV25-1
TGTGCCAGCAGTAGTGGACACAACTATGGCTACACCTTC
CASSSGHNYGYTF
>NA|TRBJ1-1|NA|TRBV10-3
TGTGCCATCAACCCGACAGGATTGAACACTGAAGCTTTCTTT
CAINPTGLNTEAFF
>once|TRBJ1-3|TRBD1|TRBV10-3
TGTGCCATCACCCGGACAGGTATGTCACCTGGAAACACCATATATTTT
CAITRTGMSPGNTIYF
>NA|TRBJ1-1|NA|TRBV5-1
TGCGCCAGCAGCTTACGACCGGGCACTGAAGCTTTCTTT
CASSLRPGTEAFF
>NA|TRBJ2-1|TRBD2|TRBV3-1/TRBV3-2
TGTGCCAGCAGCCAAACCCGAAAACCCCAGCGGGGGAGGGGGAATGAGCAGTTCTTC
CASSQTRKPQRGRGNEQFF
>NA|TRBJ2-1|TRBD2|TRBV11-1
TGTGCCAGCAGCTTAGCGGGGGCTAGCGGGAGCAATGAGCAGTTCTTC
CASSLAGASGSNEQFF
>NA|TRBJ2-1|TRBD2|TRBV11-2
TGTGCCAGCAGCTTAGGAGATTTTTCGGGGGGGAAGAATGAGCAGTTCTTC
CASSLGDFSGGKNEQFF
>NA|TRBJ1-6|NA|TRBV5-4
TGTGCCAGCAGCTTGGGTCACGGGGGTGGCGGTAATTCACCCCTCCACTTT
CASSLGHGGGGNSPLHF
>few|TRBJ2-1|NA|TRBV6-4
TGTGCCAGCAGTGACGATTCGGGACTGGGTTACAATGAGCAGTTCTTC
CASSDDSGLGYNEQFF
>NA|TRBJ1-2|NA|TRBV19
TGTGCCAGTAGTATAATCGGGCAGGGCTCCCTCTATGGCTACACCTTC
CASSIIGQGSLYGYTF
>NA|TRBJ1-1|TRBD1|TRBV10-2
TGCGCCAGTGCCGGACAGGCGTTCGTCGGCACTGAAGCTTTCTTT
CASAGQAFVGTEAFF
>NA|TRBJ1-1|NA|TRBV3-1/TRBV3-2
TGTGCCAGCAGCCAAGACGTCCGGGAGTCCCAAGCTTTCTTT
CASSQDVRESQAFF
>NA|TRBJ1-5|NA|TRBV7-6
TGTGCCAGCAGCCCCCTCCAGGGGATTGGTAATCAGCCCCAGCATTTT
CASSPLQGIGNQPQHF
>once|TRBJ1-2|TRBD1|TRBV5-1
TGCGCCAGCAACCCAGGACAGGAAGCTAACTATGGCTACACCTTC
CASNPGQEANYGYTF
>once|TRBJ2-2|TRBD2|TRBV6-1
TGTGCCAGCAGTGAATTAGGACTAGCCCTTGGACCCGGGGAGCTGTTTTTT
CASSELGLALGPGELFF
>NA|TRBJ1-2|TRBD1|TRBV5-1
TGCGCCAGCAGCTTGGGGGACAGTCCCCTGGAGGGCTACACCTTC
CASSLGDSPLEGYTF
>NA|TRBJ2-7|NA|TRBV27
TGTGCCAGCAGTGAAAGAGGGTCCGAGCAGTACTTC
CASSERGSEQYF
>NA|TRBJ1-1|TRBD1|TRBV19
TGTGCCAGTAGGGACAGGAAGCACATGAACACTGAAGCTTTCTTT
CASRDRKHMNTEAFF
>NA|TRBJ1-3|NA|TRBV5-1
TGCGCCAGCAGCTTGGACAGGTACCCTGGAAACACCATATATTTT
CASSLDRYPGNTIYF
>NA|TRBJ1-1|TRBD1|TRBV7-9
TGTGCCAGCAGCTTTGGGACAGAAGAAGCTTTCTTT
CASSFGTEEAFF
>few|TRBJ1-2|NA|TRBV27
TGTGCCAGCGGCAAACAGGCGTCTGGTGGCTACACCTTC
CASGKQASGGYTF
>NA|TRBJ2-7|NA|TRBV27
TGTGCCAGCAGTTTATGGGGTAGCGACTACGAGCAGTACTTC
CASSLWGSDYEQYF
>NA|TRBJ1-2|NA|TRBV5-4
TGTGCCAGCAGCTCCCTGATACAAGAACCCCGTGGCTACACCTTC
CASSSLIQEPRGYTF
>few|TRBJ2-7|TRBD1|TRBV10-1
TGCGCCAGCAGCTCCGGGACAGGGGTCTCGGAGCAGTACTTC
CASSSGTGVSEQYF
>NA|TRBJ2-3|NA|TRBV4-2
TGTGCCAGCAGCTACACGGATACGCAGTATTTT
CASSYTDTQYF
>NA|TRBJ2-1|TRBD2|TRBV4-1
TGCGCCAGCAGCCAACATAGCGGGGGGGCTGGTAATGAGCAGTTCTTC
CASSQHSGGAGNEQFF
>few|TRBJ1-1|NA|TRBV3-1/TRBV3-2
TGTGCCAGCAGCCATTTAGGCGGTGATGAAGCTTTCTTT
CASSHLGGDEAFF
>NA|TRBJ2-7|TRBD1|TRBV19
TGTGCCAGTAGTCCTACAGGTTCAGGGGGCTCCTACGAGCAGTACTTC
CASSPTGSGGSYEQYF
>once|TRBJ1-1|NA|TRBV7-2
TGTGCCAGCAGCTTAAGGGGGACGAACACTGAAGCTTTCTTT
CASSLRGTNTEAFF
>NA|TRBJ2-5|TRBD2|TRBV6-5
TGTGCCAGCATCCCGGGGGGGGCGGGACAAGAGACCCAGTACTTC
CASIPGGAGQETQYF
>NA|TRBJ2-2|TRBD1|TRBV6-1
TGTGCCAGCAGTGAGAGGGGGCACCGGGAGCTGTTTTTT
CASSERGHRELFF
>NA|TRBJ2-3|NA|TRBV5-1
TGCGCCAGCGCGGACGGGGGGCTCACAGATACGCAGTATTTT
CASADGGLTDTQYF
>NA|TRBJ1-2|NA|TRBV6-6
TGTGCCAGCAGTTACTCGAGTGCCCCGGGGGGTGGCTACACCTTC
CASSYSSAPGGGYTF
>few|TRBJ1-2|NA|TRBV6-2/TRBV6-3
TGTGCCAGCAGCCGGGCGGGGGTGGACTATGGCTACACCTTC
CASSRAGVDYGYTF
>NA|TRBJ2-1|TRBD1|TRBV11-2
TGTGCCAGCAGCTACCCGGGACAGGGGTCCTACAATGAGCAGTTCTTC
CASSYPGQGSYNEQFF
>NA|TRBJ2-3|TRBD2|TRBV6-4
TGTGCCAGCAGGCCACTAGCGGGGGGCGCGGATACGCAGTATTTT
CASRPLAGGADTQYF
>NA|TRBJ2-2|TRBD2|TRBV18
TGTGCCAGCTCATCATACCCGCTCGGGAGGATGACCGGGGAGCTGTTTTTT
CASSSYPLGRMTGELFF
>many|TRBJ2-6|NA|TRBV6-1
TGTGCCAGCAGTGAAGCGCGCTCTGGGGCCAACGTCCTGACTTTC
CASSEARSGANVLTF
>NA|TRBJ2-1|NA|TRBV10-2
TGCGCCAGCAGTGAGCAAGGTACAGCCCTACACAATGAGCAGTTCTTC
CASSEQGTALHNEQFF
>NA|TRBJ1-2|NA|TRBV27
TGTGCCAGCAGCCCTGCGGGGGGGAATGGCTACACCTTC
CASSPAGGNGYTF
>NA|TRBJ2-5|NA|TRBV18
TGTGCCAGCTCACCGGCGACAGCTACGAACCAAGAGACCCAGTACTTC
CASSPATATNQETQYF
>NA|TRBJ2-3|TRBD2|TRBV5-4
TGTGCCAGCAGCTTGAACAGCGGGGGGAGCACAGATACGCAGTATTTT
CASSLNSGGSTDTQYF
>NA|TRBJ1-5|NA|TRBV10-2
TGCGCCAGCAGTGATAAACAGCGTCGGCTAGCGCCCGGGCCCCAGCATTTT
CASSDKQRRLAPGPQHF
>NA|TRBJ2-5|TRBD2|TRBV2
TGTGCCAGCAGTACAAGCGGGGCCACGGGGGAGACCCAGTACTTC
CASSTSGATGETQYF